Sequencing of this TCR beta chain was carried out in a study of blood T cell repertoires in COVID-19. Study at large: Sites in the United States, Italy and Spain provided acute and convalescent COVID-19 samples. T cells, B-cell-depleted T cells, or PBMCs supplied cDNA or gDNA.

The CDR3 is 11 residues long. V lost 5 bases and J 5 bases, leaving 6 bases between the germline ends. Germline-derived CDR1 and CDR2 are LNHDA and SQIVND (reference sequence). Authors' data handling: Cell counts per sample came from amplifying reference gene primers. Some clones are missing from TCRdb's copy, which holds only in-frame ones; the method was immunoSEQ multiplex PCR. The V and J calls and clone size come from that table; D and trimming were worked out from the DNA. This sample has some 180,000 clones; more than 70% occur once, and the top ten carry 2.8%. The sequence derives from an elderly woman with active or convalescent COVID-19. Sequenced: peripheral blood. The genes are TRBV19 and TRBJ2-5, with D unclear. CDR3 residues: CASSFRETQYF. Written as DNA, the CDR3 is TGTGCCAGTAGTTTCAGGGAGACCCAGTACTTC. Full variable domain (rest looked up from reference TRBV19 and TRBJ2-5): DGGITQSPKYLFRKEGQNVTLSCEQNLNHDAMYWYRQDPGQGLRLIYYSQIVNDFQKGDIAEGYSVSREKKESFPLTVTSAQKNPTAFYLCASSFRETQYFGPGTRLLVL.